These 24 T cell receptor beta chains originate from one sample sequenced in a study of cytomegalovirus exposure and HLA in healthy donors. Amplification used 60 Vbeta primers and 13 Jbeta primers. Generated by immunoSEQ multiplex PCR, the TCRdb table keeps only in-frame clones and is missing some. Of under 250,000 clones listed, 85% are singletons. Input material: PBMCs. These receptors all come from a woman in her forties or fifties in good health and CMV-seronegative.

The chain is built from TRBV4-1 and TRBJ1-5; TRBD1 matches 8 bases. The CDR3 is made up of 16 amino acids. Germline V CDR1 and CDR2: MGHRA, YSYEKL. Trimming took 0 bases from V and 7 from J; bases not matched to a gene: 8. The CDR3 DNA reads as TGCGCCAGCAGCCAAGATGGCGGACAGGGCGGACAGCCCCAGCATTTT. Its protein product is CASSQDGGQGGQPQHF.

The V call is TRBV11-1, the J call TRBJ1-1; D not certain. V lost 2 bases to trimming and J lost 1 base, with 5 bases between them. The CDR3 has 13 residues. Germline-derived CDR1 and CDR2 are SGHAT and FQDESV (reference sequence). Here the CDR3 DNA reads TGTGCCAGCAGCTTACCAGGGAACACTGAAGCTTTCTTT. As protein: CASSLPGNTEAFF.

V gene TRBV15 combines with J gene TRBJ2-1, with 7 bases fitting TRBD2. Germline loops: CDR1 LNHNV, CDR2 YYDKDF (reference sequence). The CDR3 has 15 amino acids. V lost 0 bases, J lost 2 bases, and 1 base stayed unmatched. The DNA for the CDR3 is TGTGCCACCAGCAGAGAGGCGGGGGCCTACAATGAGCAGTTCTTC. Protein: CATSREAGAYNEQFF.

The chain carries TRBV10-3 and TRBJ2-1, with 11 bases matching TRBD2. V dropped 0 bases and J dropped 0; count of bases not matched to a gene: 4. CDR1 is ENHRY, CDR2 SYGVKD, per germline. This CDR3 spans 18 amino acids. CDR3 in amino acids: CAISESRLAGSSYNEQFF. The CDR3 nucleotides are TGTGCCATCAGTGAGTCGAGACTAGCGGGATCCTCCTACAATGAGCAGTTCTTC.

V usage is TRBV6-5 and J usage is TRBJ2-3; 7 positions agree with TRBD2. With 2 bases clipped from V and 3 bases from J, the junction kept 5 bases outside the gene matches. The germline gives CDR1 MNHEY, CDR2 SVGAGI. The CDR3 runs to 15 residues. The CDR3 bases are TGTGCCAGCAGTTACGAGGGAGGGTCAACAGATACGCAGTATTTT. Protein sequence: CASSYEGGSTDTQYF.

The chain employs TRBV28 and TRBJ2-1; TRBD1 aligns across 10 bases. CDR3 length: 16 amino acids. J was trimmed by 2 bases and V by 7 bases; bases with no gene match: 8. Germline lookup yields CDR1 MDHEN and CDR2 SYDVKM. The CDR3 DNA reads TGTGCCAGCACGCGGACTGGACAGGGGGCCTACAATGAGCAGTTCTTC. It yields the protein CASTRTGQGAYNEQFF. The whole variable domain, remainder taken from reference TRBV28 and TRBJ2-1, is DVKVTQSSRYLVKRTGEKVFLECVQDMDHENMFWYRQDPGLGLRLIYFSYDVKMKEKGDIPEGYSVSREKKERFSLILESASTNQTSMYLCASTRTGQGAYNEQFFGPGTRLTVL.

In its sample, this clone was seen once. V usage is TRBV19 and J usage is TRBJ1-5; 8 bases match TRBD1. In germline, CDR1 is LNHDA, CDR2 SQIVND (reference sequence). This CDR3 spans 15 amino acids. After removal of 5 bases from V and 4 bases from J, the junction contained 7 bases not matched to a gene. CDR3 sequence reads: CASSLRTGKNQPQHF. CDR3 DNA sequence: TGTGCCAGTAGTCTCAGGACAGGGAAAAATCAGCCCCAGCATTTT.

The rearrangement joins TRBV19 to TRBJ1-4; TRBD1 is a possible D gene (6 bases). Trimming took 6 bases from V and 0 from J, leaving 11 bases between them. Per germline, CDR1 LNHDA and CDR2 SQIVND (reference sequence). The CDR3 loop spans 15 amino acids. CDR3: CASRQQGPTNEKLFF. The CDR3 nucleotides are TGTGCCAGTAGGCAACAGGGACCAACTAATGAAAAACTGTTTTTT.

This chain's CDR3 is CASSLGSSYSGNTIYF. The CDR3 region has the DNA TGCGCCAGCAGCCTTGGCAGTTCGTACTCTGGAAACACCATATATTTT. V usage is TRBV5-1 and J usage is TRBJ1-3, with D unresolved. Germline assignment: CDR1 SGHRS and CDR2 YFSETQ. The CDR3 extends over 16 amino acids. Trimming removed 4 bases at V and 0 bases at J, with 14 bases between. The full variable domain, with the rest looked up from reference TRBV5-1 and TRBJ1-3, is KAGVTQTPRYLIKTRGQQVTLSCSPISGHRSVSWYQQTPGQGLQFLFEYFSETQRNKGNFPGRFSGRQFSNSRSEMNVSTLELGDSALYLCASSLGSSYSGNTIYFGEGSWLTVV.

The rearrangement joins TRBV18 to TRBJ2-7; 10 bases align to TRBD2. Trimming cost V 4 bases and J 3 bases; bases outside gene matches: 18. The CDR3 spans 19 residues. Germline V gene lookup returns CDR1 KGHSH and CDR2 LQKENI. The DNA for the CDR3 is TGTGCCAGCTCACTTCGCCACGGGACTAGCGACCTGGGAGGCTACGAGCAGTACTTC. The encoded protein is CASSLRHGTSDLGGYEQYF.

The rearrangement uses TRBV7-8 and TRBJ2-2; TRBD2 aligns across 12 bases. In germline, CDR1 is SGHVS, CDR2 FQNEAQ. The J segment lost 4 bases and the V segment lost 3 bases, leaving 21 bases of the junction unmatched. The CDR3 runs 22 residues. Written as DNA, the CDR3 is TGTGCCAGCAGCTTTTCCGGGATAGAGAAACTAGCGGGAGGTTGGAGCACCGGGGAGCTGTTTTTT. This gives the protein CASSFSGIEKLAGGWSTGELFF.

The chain combines TRBV5-1 with TRBJ2-2; 13 nucleotides agree with TRBD2. There are 20 residues in the CDR3. CDR1 and CDR2 from the germline V gene are SGHRS and YFSETQ. The V gene end was trimmed by 0 bases and the J gene end by 3 bases; junction bases not matched to a gene: 11. The DNA of the CDR3 is TGCGCCAGCAGCTTGGCCGGTCGGACTAGCGGGAGCAGGGACACCGGGGAGCTGTTTTTT. This encodes CASSLAGRTSGSRDTGELFF.

The chain recombines TRBV5-1 with TRBJ2-2, with TRBD1 as a possible D gene (8 bases). CDR1 is SGHRS, CDR2 YFSETQ, per germline. The CDR3 is 16 residues long. Trimming left V 6 bases short and J 2 bases short, with 17 bases between. CDR3 coding DNA: TGCGCCAGCACCCCGGGAGGACAGGGTAACACCGGGGAGCTGTTTTTT. It translates to CASTPGGQGNTGELFF.

The chain joins TRBV25-1 to TRBJ2-7; D is possibly TRBD1 (5 bases). The germline V and J ends were trimmed by 8 bases and 2 bases, with 13 bases remaining between them. CDR1 is MGHDK and CDR2 is SYGVNS in the germline V gene. This CDR3 comprises 13 residues. The CDR3, as DNA: TGTGCCAGCTCTTTGACAGCGACCTACGAGCAGTACTTC. It translates to CASSLTATYEQYF.

The rearrangement uses TRBV11-2 and TRBJ2-6; unclear D gene. The V gene's germline CDR1 is SGHAT and CDR2 FQNNGV. The V gene lost 4 bases and the J gene lost 9 bases, with 4 bases spanning the gap. This CDR3 is built from 11 residues. The CDR3 region is CASSSINVLTF. DNA for the CDR3: TGTGCCAGCAGCTCAATCAACGTCCTGACTTTC.

The rearrangement joins TRBV2 to TRBJ1-2; the match to TRBD1 covers 7 bases. The V and J ends lost 6 bases and 8 bases, in that order; junction bases with no gene match: 12. Germline V gene lookup returns CDR1 SNHLY and CDR2 FYNNEI. This CDR3 has 14 residues. The CDR3 spells CASSARQGFGGYTF. The CDR3 DNA follows: TGTGCCAGCAGCGCTCGACAGGGTTTTGGGGGCTACACCTTC. The variable domain in full, with the rest retrieved from reference TRBV2 and TRBJ1-2, is EPEVTQTPSHQVTQMGQEVILRCVPISNHLYFYWYRQILGQKVEFLVSFYNNEISEKSEIFDDQFSVERPDGSNFTLKIRSTKLEDSAMYFCASSARQGFGGYTFGSGTRLTVV.

For the CDR3, the DNA is TGCAGTGCTAGAGAAAACACTGAGCAGTTCTTC. It is translated as CSARENTEQFF. V and J are TRBV20-1 and TRBJ2-1, with D unclear. CDR1 DFQATT and CDR2 SNEGSKA come from the germline V gene (reference sequence). The CDR3 has 11 residues. V dropped 0 bases and J dropped 9 bases, with 6 bases sitting between them.

The rearrangement joins TRBV7-2 to TRBJ1-4; 9 bases are shared with TRBD1. The CDR3 is 16 amino acids. V lost 2 bases, J lost 0 bases, and 1 base stayed unmatched. CDR1 SGHTA and CDR2 FQGNSA come from the germline V gene. DNA of the CDR3: TGTGCCAGCAGCTTACGACAGGGGGCAACTAATGAAAAACTGTTTTTT. As protein: CASSLRQGATNEKLFF.

The chain links TRBV28 to TRBJ2-1; D is perhaps TRBD2 (6 bases). CDR3 length equals 15 residues. The germline V gene has CDR1 MDHEN and CDR2 SYDVKM. V lost 2 bases, J lost 7 bases, and 15 bases lay in between. This chain's CDR3 is CASSLTGGKGNEQFF. The CDR3 bases are TGTGCCAGCAGTTTAACTGGAGGGAAGGGGAATGAGCAGTTCTTC. The full variable domain, its missing parts supplied by reference TRBV28 and TRBJ2-1, is DVKVTQSSRYLVKRTGEKVFLECVQDMDHENMFWYRQDPGLGLRLIYFSYDVKMKEKGDIPEGYSVSREKKERFSLILESASTNQTSMYLCASSLTGGKGNEQFFGPGTRLTVL.

This rearrangement joins TRBV18 to TRBJ2-5, with 7 nucleotides matching TRBD1. The CDR3 is 18 residues long. Germline V gene data show CDR1 as KGHSH and CDR2 as LQKENI. Trimming at V came to 8 bases and at J to 3 bases, leaving 21 bases not matched to a gene. CDR3 in DNA: TGTGCCAGCACAAGGTTGGGGTACGGGACAGCGCGGAAAGAGACCCAGTACTTC. This sequence encodes CASTRLGYGTARKETQYF.

This chain connects TRBV10-3 to TRBJ2-2; D may be TRBD2 (5 bases). This CDR3 comprises 14 residues. Looked up from germline, CDR1 is ENHRY and CDR2 is SYGVKD. V was pared by 4 bases and J by 0 bases, with 6 bases between. The CDR3 sequence is CAISAGSNTGELFF. The CDR3, as DNA: TGTGCCATCAGTGCGGGATCGAACACCGGGGAGCTGTTTTTT.

The chain is built from TRBV18 and TRBJ2-7, with 10 nucleotides matching TRBD2. Germline-derived CDR1 and CDR2 are KGHSH and LQKENI. The CDR3 length is 16 residues. Losses at the gene ends were 3 bases for V and 7 bases for J; bases not matched to a gene: 12. The CDR3 loop is CASSPQLTSGLGEQYF. DNA of the CDR3: TGTGCCAGCTCACCCCAATTGACTAGCGGGCTGGGGGAGCAGTACTTC.

CDR3 protein: CASRGRVAGRSGELFF. In DNA, the CDR3 is TGTGCCAGCAGGGGGCGTGTAGCGGGAAGGTCCGGGGAGCTGTTTTTT. The V gene is TRBV28, the J gene TRBJ2-2; 8 bases are a match to TRBD2. Unmatched junction bases numbered 12, after V lost 6 bases and J lost 6 bases. There are 16 residues in the CDR3. The germline CDR1 and CDR2 sequences are MDHEN and SYDVKM.

Only one count was recorded for this clone. V and J are TRBV5-1 and TRBJ2-7; a possible D gene is TRBD2 (5 bases). CDR1 and CDR2 (germline): SGHRS, YFSETQ. This CDR3 is built from 13 residues. With 4 bases removed from V and 5 bases from J, the gap between germline ends came to 13 bases. CDR3 sequence: CASSPSRAHEQYF. The CDR3 nucleotides are TGCGCCAGCAGCCCTTCGAGGGCCCACGAGCAGTACTTC.